The 9 T cell receptor beta chains presented below share a single source sample, sequenced in a study of blood T cell repertoires in COVID-19. The method was immunoSEQ multiplex PCR; TCRdb's version includes in-frame clones alone and lacks a portion of them. This sample has roughly 130,000 clones; approximately 88% occur once, and the top ten carry around 13%. The sample comprised peripheral blood. The origin of the receptors is a woman aged 25-40 years who had recovered from COVID-19.

The chain joins TRBV6-5 to TRBJ2-1; maybe TRBD2 (6 bases). CDR1 and CDR2 (germline): MNHEY, SVGAGI. Trimming stripped 0 bases from V and 4 bases from J, with 13 bases between. This CDR3 has 16 amino acids. DNA for the CDR3: TGTGCCAGCAGTTACTCGTTACTAGCTTCATACAATGAGCAGTTCTTC. Translated: CASSYSLLASYNEQFF.

This clone has ten or more counts. The rearrangement uses TRBV5-4 and TRBJ2-1, with D maybe TRBD1 (5 bases). The germline CDR1 and CDR2 sequences are SGHNT and YYREEE (reference sequence). The V end lost 4 bases, the J end lost 5 bases, and 7 bases lay between the germline ends. This CDR3 region has 12 residues. The CDR3 sequence is CASSRQNNEQFF. The CDR3 DNA sequence: TGTGCCAGCAGCCGACAGAACAATGAGCAGTTCTTC. Complete variable domain (other parts from reference TRBV5-4 and TRBJ2-1): ETGVTQSPTHLIKTRGQQVTLRCSSQSGHNTVSWYQQALGQGPQFIFQYYREEENGRGNFPPRFSGLQFPNYSSELNVNALELDDSALYLCASSRQNNEQFFGPGTRLTVL.

The chain employs TRBV7-8 and TRBJ2-3; D perhaps matches TRBD1 (7 bases). This CDR3 comprises 17 residues. From germline, CDR1 is SGHVS and CDR2 FQNEAQ. V shed 1 base and J shed 3 bases, with 17 bases lying between them. CDR3 protein: CASSLGSRQGGTDTQYF. The DNA of the CDR3 is TGTGCCAGCAGCTTAGGATCCCGACAGGGAGGAACAGATACGCAGTATTTT.

The rearrangement uses TRBV2 and TRBJ2-3, with 11 bases aligning to TRBD2. Germline-derived CDR1 and CDR2 are SNHLY and FYNNEI. The junction had 8 bases not matched to a gene; V was cut back by 3 bases and J by 9 bases. The CDR3 length is 15 residues. DNA of the CDR3: TGTGCCAGCAGTGAGACTAGCGGGGCCTTTGGCACGCAGTATTTT. Its translation: CASSETSGAFGTQYF.

This chain links TRBV9 with TRBJ2-1; 8 bases fit TRBD2. Unmatched junction bases numbered 3, after V lost 0 bases and J lost 4 bases. CDR3 length equals 15 residues. Germline CDR1 SGDLS, CDR2 YYNGEE. CDR3 sequence (DNA): TGTGCCAGCAGCGTAGCGGGCGGGGGGTACAATGAGCAGTTCTTC. Translating gives CASSVAGGGYNEQFF. Variable domain in full (rest from reference TRBV9 and TRBJ2-1): DSGVTQTPKHLITATGQRVTLRCSPRSGDLSVYWYQQSLDQGLQFLIQYYNGEERAKGNILERFSAQQFPDLHSELNLSSLELGDSALYFCASSVAGGGYNEQFFGPGTRLTVL.

The V call is TRBV3-1 (or the pseudogene TRBV3-2), the J call TRBJ1-2, with 8 bases lining up with TRBD1. Germline values: CDR1 LGHDT, CDR2 YNNKEL (reference sequence). J lost 4 bases, V lost 1 base, and 5 bases had no gene match. CDR3 length: 15 residues. In DNA, the CDR3 is TGTGCCAGCAGCCAAGTTCGACAGGGGATCTATGGCTACACCTTC. Translating gives CASSQVRQGIYGYTF.

CDR3 nucleotides: TGTGCCAGCAGTGAATCCGGACAGTTCAGGTCACCCCTCCACTTT. As protein: CASSESGQFRSPLHF. The gene calls are TRBV25-1 and TRBJ1-6; a weak D match, TRBD1 (6 bases). The CDR3 sequence is 15 residues long. Deletions cut 1 base from V and 10 bases from J, with 14 bases between. Germline-derived CDR1 and CDR2 are MGHDK and SYGVNS.

This clone was detected only a few times. V gene TRBV18 combines with J gene TRBJ2-7, with D possibly matching TRBD2 (5 bases). CDR3 length: 14 residues. Trimming took off 6 bases at V and 5 bases at J, with 17 bases between the two ends. Germline CDR1 KGHSH, CDR2 LQKENI. CDR3 bases: TGTGCCAGCTCTCGCGGGTCCGCGGCTAACGAGCAGTACTTC. Encoded protein: CASSRGSAANEQYF.

This clone was counted once. The J gene is TRBJ1-1, the V gene TRBV3-1 (or the pseudogene TRBV3-2); maybe TRBD1 (5 bases). Per germline, CDR1 LGHDT and CDR2 YNNKEL (reference sequence). The CDR3 totals 14 residues. The V end was cut by 4 bases, the J end by 4 bases, with 13 bases between. In nucleotides, the CDR3 is TGTGCCAGCAGCCCAGGACAAGGAAGCACTGAAGCTTTCTTT. Amino acid sequence: CASSPGQGSTEAFF.